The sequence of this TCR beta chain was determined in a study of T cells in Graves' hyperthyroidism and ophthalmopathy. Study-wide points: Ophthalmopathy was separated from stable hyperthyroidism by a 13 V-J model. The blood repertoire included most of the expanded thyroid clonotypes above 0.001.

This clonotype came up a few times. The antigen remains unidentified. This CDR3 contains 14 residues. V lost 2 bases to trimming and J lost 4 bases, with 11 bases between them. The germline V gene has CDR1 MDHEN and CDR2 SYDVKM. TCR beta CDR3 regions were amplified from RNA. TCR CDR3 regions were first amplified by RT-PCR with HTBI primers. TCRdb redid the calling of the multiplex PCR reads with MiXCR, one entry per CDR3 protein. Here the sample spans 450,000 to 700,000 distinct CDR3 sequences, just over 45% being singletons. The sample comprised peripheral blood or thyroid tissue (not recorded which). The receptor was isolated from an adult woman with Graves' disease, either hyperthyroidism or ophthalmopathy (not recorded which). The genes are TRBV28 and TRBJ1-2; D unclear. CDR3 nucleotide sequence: TGTGCCAGCAGTTTAACGGTGACATCCTATGGCTACACCTTC. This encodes CASSLTVTSYGYTF.